This passage covers 22 T cell receptor beta chains from one sample sequenced in a study of cytotoxic CD8 clonotypes in ibrutinib-treated CLL. TCRdb keeps only in-frame clones here, not all; method: immunoSEQ multiplex PCR. Of around 330,000 clones in the sample, roughly 70% are singletons; the top ten hold roughly 6%. The sample consisted of PBMCs, taken after 36 months of ibrutinib treatment. The receptors originated from a human donor with chronic lymphocytic leukemia.

The chain combines TRBV7-3 with TRBJ1-1; D perhaps matches TRBD1 (5 bases). This CDR3 contains 13 residues. Germline assignment: CDR1 SGHTA and CDR2 FQGTGA. V shed 6 bases and J shed 6 bases, with 14 bases lying between them. The CDR3 region has the DNA TGTGCCAGCAGTCGTCAGGGTGTGGCTGAAGCTTTCTTT. It encodes CASSRQGVAEAFF.

This chain joins TRBV25-1 and TRBJ2-3; D not resolved. V was trimmed by 6 bases and J by 2 bases, leaving 6 bases between them. Per the germline V gene, CDR1 is MGHDK and CDR2 is SYGVNS. The CDR3 runs 12 residues. In DNA form, the CDR3 reads TGTGCCAGCAGGCTAGACACAGATACGCAGTATTTT. Translated, it gives CASRLDTDTQYF.

This clone turned up a few times. This chain connects TRBV7-3 to TRBJ2-7; weak D call: TRBD2 (5 bases). Trimming stripped 0 bases from V and 6 bases from J, with 6 bases between. In germline, CDR1 is SGHTA, CDR2 FQGTGA. This CDR3 has 12 residues. CDR3 loop: CASSLTGSEQYF. The CDR3 coding sequence is TGTGCCAGCAGCTTAACAGGGAGCGAGCAGTACTTC.

The chain employs TRBV29-1 and TRBJ2-4; D remains ambiguous. The CDR3 sequence is 15 residues long. Trimming removed 4 bases at V and 2 bases at J, with 15 bases between. Germline CDR1 and CDR2: SQVTM and ANQGSEA. The CDR3 sequence is CSVGGGLSTKNIQYF. The CDR3 DNA reads TGCAGCGTTGGGGGTGGCTTGAGTACCAAAAACATTCAGTACTTC.

CDR3 residues: CATSRDRGAGDRGYTF. The CDR3, as DNA: TGTGCCACCAGCAGAGATCGCGGGGCAGGGGATCGAGGCTACACCTTC. The gene calls are TRBV15 and TRBJ1-2; D perhaps matches TRBD1 (6 bases). The CDR3 length is 16 residues. With 0 bases removed from V and 8 bases from J, the gap between germline ends came to 19 bases. CDR1 LNHNV and CDR2 YYDKDF come from the germline V gene (reference sequence).

This CDR3 reads CASSPGTDQPQHF. CDR3 in DNA: TGTGCCAGCTCACCCGGGACGGATCAGCCCCAGCATTTT. The V and J genes are TRBV18 and TRBJ1-5, with a tentative D call TRBD1 (5 bases). Germline V gene sequence: CDR1 KGHSH, CDR2 LQKENI. The CDR3 totals 13 residues. V gave up 3 bases and J gave up 5 bases, with 8 bases separating them. Combining the CDR3 with reference TRBV18 and TRBJ1-5 gives the whole variable domain NAGVMQNPRHLVRRRGQEARLRCSPMKGHSHVYWYRQLPEEGLKFMVYLQKENIIDESGMPKERFSAEFPKEGPSILRIQQVVRGDSAAYFCASSPGTDQPQHFGDGTRLSIL.

This chain connects TRBV2 to TRBJ2-7, with TRBD2 matching over 10 bases. CDR1 is SNHLY, CDR2 FYNNEI, per germline. This CDR3 region has 13 residues. The V gene end was trimmed by 6 bases and the J gene end by 6 bases; junction bases not matched to a gene: 5. Here the CDR3 reads CASSTSGTPEQYF. DNA for the CDR3: TGTGCCAGCAGCACTAGCGGGACCCCCGAGCAGTACTTC. Drawing the rest from reference TRBV2 and TRBJ2-7, the complete variable domain is EPEVTQTPSHQVTQMGQEVILRCVPISNHLYFYWYRQILGQKVEFLVSFYNNEISEKSEIFDDQFSVERPDGSNFTLKIRSTKLEDSAMYFCASSTSGTPEQYFGPGTRLTVT.

The chain has TRBV11-2 and TRBJ2-7; D gene ambiguous. Germline assignment: CDR1 SGHAT and CDR2 FQNNGV. V was trimmed by 1 base and J by 0 bases, leaving 7 bases between them. This CDR3 region has 14 residues. The CDR3 coding sequence is TGTGCCAGCAGCTTAGGACCCGACTCCTACGAGCAGTACTTC. The encoded protein is CASSLGPDSYEQYF.

There are a few counts of this clone. V gene TRBV25-1 combines with J gene TRBJ1-5, with D tentatively TRBD1 (5 bases). This CDR3 region has 14 residues. V lost 6 bases and J 4 bases, leaving 13 bases between the germline ends. Looked up from germline, CDR1 is MGHDK and CDR2 is SYGVNS. The CDR3 DNA reads TGTGCCAGCAGCGACGGGGACCTGAATCAGCCCCAGCATTTT. This encodes CASSDGDLNQPQHF. The full variable domain, rest sourced from reference TRBV25-1 and TRBJ1-5, is EADIYQTPRYLVIGTGKKITLECSQTMGHDKMYWYQQDPGMELHLIHYSYGVNSTEKGDLSSESTVSRIRTEHFPLTLESARPSHTSQYLCASSDGDLNQPQHFGDGTRLSIL.

This rearrangement joins TRBV29-1 to TRBJ2-1, with a possible D match to TRBD2 (5 bases). Germline V lookup: CDR1 SQVTM, CDR2 ANQGSEA. With 2 bases removed from V and 1 base from J, the gap between germline ends came to 15 bases. CDR3 size: 16 residues. The CDR3 loop is CSVEKPRVLSYNEQFF. CDR3 nucleotide sequence: TGCAGCGTTGAAAAGCCGAGGGTCTTGTCCTACAATGAGCAGTTCTTC.

The gene calls are TRBV7-2 and TRBJ2-3; D ambiguous. Germline CDR1 SGHTA, CDR2 FQGNSA. The CDR3 sequence is 11 residues long. Trimming took 5 bases from V and 6 from J, leaving 6 bases between them. CDR3: CASSNSDTQYF. For the CDR3, the DNA is TGTGCCAGCAGCAATAGCGATACGCAGTATTTT.

The chain has TRBV5-1 and TRBJ2-3; D remains unclear. Germline loops: CDR1 SGHRS, CDR2 YFSETQ. The germline V and J ends were trimmed by 2 bases and 2 bases, with 9 bases remaining between them. This CDR3 is 14 amino acids long. DNA for the CDR3: TGCGCCAGCAGCTTTACCCAGGACACAGATACGCAGTATTTT. This gives the protein CASSFTQDTDTQYF.

This clone was picked up a small number of times. The V call is TRBV6-5, the J call TRBJ2-2; possibly TRBD1 or TRBD2 for D (6 bases each). Germline V gene lookup returns CDR1 MNHEY and CDR2 SVGAGI. Trimming cost V 0 bases and J 2 bases, with 10 bases left between them. The CDR3 runs to 16 residues. The CDR3 DNA follows: TGTGCCAGCAGTTACTCGGGGGGCCTCAACACCGGGGAGCTGTTTTTT. It codes for CASSYSGGLNTGELFF.

The chain employs TRBV7-2 and TRBJ2-2, with D possibly called TRBD1 or TRBD2 (5 bases each). From germline, CDR1 is SGHTA and CDR2 FQGNSA. The CDR3 length is 15 residues. V was clipped by 8 bases and J by 6 bases, with 19 bases between them. CDR3 sequence: CASVGVNTFPGELFF. DNA for the CDR3: TGTGCCAGCGTGGGGGTAAACACCTTTCCCGGGGAGCTGTTTTTT. Using reference TRBV7-2 and TRBJ2-2 for the parts outside the CDR3, the full variable domain is GAGVSQSPSNKVTEKGKDVELRCDPISGHTALYWYRQSLGQGLEFLIYFQGNSAPDKSGLPSDRFSAERTGGSVSTLTIQRTQQEDSAVYLCASVGVNTFPGELFFGEGSRLTVL.

The J gene is TRBJ2-2, the V gene TRBV5-4, with no clear D. The V gene lost 3 bases and the J gene lost 1 base, with 4 bases spanning the gap. The CDR3 extends over 13 amino acids. The germline V gene encodes CDR1 SGHNT and CDR2 YYREEE (reference sequence). The CDR3 coding sequence is TGTGCCAGCAGCTCCCGGAACACCGGGGAGCTGTTTTTT. Protein product: CASSSRNTGELFF.

Worth noting for this clone: This specimen includes other DNA sequences encoding the same CDR3. The chain uses TRBV7-8 and TRBJ2-3; D is uncertain. V was shortened by 1 base and J by 6 bases, with 5 bases between the two germline ends. The CDR3 loop spans 12 amino acids. Germline CDR1 and CDR2: SGHVS and FQNEAQ. CDR3 DNA: TGTGCCAGCAGCTTAGGGACGGATACGCAGTATTTT. Protein product: CASSLGTDTQYF.

The chain links TRBV5-5 to TRBJ2-1; possibly TRBD2 for D (6 bases). Germline CDR1 and CDR2: SGHKS and YYEKEE (reference sequence). Deletions cut 4 bases from V and 7 bases from J, with 15 bases between. This CDR3 comprises 14 residues. The CDR3 nucleotides read TGTGCCAGCAGCCCTCATGGGACTGGTAATGAGCAGTTCTTC. It specifies CASSPHGTGNEQFF.

This clone was recorded a few times. In the same sample, other DNA sequences code for this CDR3. The V gene is TRBV4-1, the J gene TRBJ1-2, with D unclear. Trimming left V 1 base short and J 7 bases short, with 7 bases between. Germline V gene lookup returns CDR1 MGHRA and CDR2 YSYEKL. The CDR3 has 12 residues. CDR3 coding DNA: TGCGCCAGCAGCCAAGGGCTCTCTGGCTACACCTTC. This gives the protein CASSQGLSGYTF.

This clone showed up just a few times. The chain joins TRBV27 to TRBJ2-2; 10 bases are shared with TRBD2. V shed 1 base, J shed 3 bases, and the junction held 2 bases outside the gene matches. From germline, CDR1 is MNHEY and CDR2 SMNVEV (reference sequence). The CDR3 sequence is 16 residues long. The CDR3 DNA sequence: TGTGCCAGCAGTTTATTAGCGGGGGGCCACACCGGGGAGCTGTTTTTT. Translation: CASSLLAGGHTGELFF.

With regard to this clone: At one boundary the junction diverges from the germline segment, which might be a read error. The V call is TRBV7-9, the J call TRBJ1-2; D might be TRBD1 (6 bases). CDR1 and CDR2 (germline): SEHNR, FQNEAQ (reference sequence). This CDR3 has 13 amino acids. CDR3 coding DNA: TGTGCCAGCAGCGACCTCGGACAGTATGGCCACACCTTC. Translating gives CASSDLGQYGHTF.

This rearrangement joins TRBV4-1 to TRBJ2-2; D is uncertain. This CDR3 has 11 residues. V lost 1 base, J lost 8 bases, and 2 bases lay in between. From germline, CDR1 is MGHRA and CDR2 YSYEKL. As DNA, the CDR3 is TGCGCCAGCAGCCAAGCTGGGGAGCTGTTTTTT. Translating gives CASSQAGELFF.

This clone was found a few times. The chain's CDR3 is CATSRDRATNQPQHF. The CDR3 coding sequence is TGTGCCACCAGCAGAGACAGGGCTACCAATCAGCCCCAGCATTTT. The chain carries TRBV15 and TRBJ1-5, with D perhaps TRBD1 (5 bases). Germline V gives CDR1 LNHNV, CDR2 YYDKDF (reference sequence). This CDR3 contains 15 residues. The V end lost 0 bases, the J end lost 3 bases, and 9 bases lay between the germline ends.